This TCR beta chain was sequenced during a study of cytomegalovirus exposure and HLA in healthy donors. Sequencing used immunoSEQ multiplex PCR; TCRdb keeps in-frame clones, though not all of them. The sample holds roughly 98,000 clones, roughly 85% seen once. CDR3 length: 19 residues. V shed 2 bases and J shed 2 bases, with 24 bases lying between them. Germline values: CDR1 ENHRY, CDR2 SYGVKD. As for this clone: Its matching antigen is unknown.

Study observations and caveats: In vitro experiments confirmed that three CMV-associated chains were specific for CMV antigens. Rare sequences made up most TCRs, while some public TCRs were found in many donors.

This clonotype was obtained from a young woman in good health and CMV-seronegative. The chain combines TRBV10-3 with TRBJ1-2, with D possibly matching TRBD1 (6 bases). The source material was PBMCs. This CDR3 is CAISEKKMFGQLSNYGYTF. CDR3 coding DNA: TGTGCCATCAGTGAGAAGAAGATGTTCGGACAGCTATCGAACTATGGCTACACCTTC.